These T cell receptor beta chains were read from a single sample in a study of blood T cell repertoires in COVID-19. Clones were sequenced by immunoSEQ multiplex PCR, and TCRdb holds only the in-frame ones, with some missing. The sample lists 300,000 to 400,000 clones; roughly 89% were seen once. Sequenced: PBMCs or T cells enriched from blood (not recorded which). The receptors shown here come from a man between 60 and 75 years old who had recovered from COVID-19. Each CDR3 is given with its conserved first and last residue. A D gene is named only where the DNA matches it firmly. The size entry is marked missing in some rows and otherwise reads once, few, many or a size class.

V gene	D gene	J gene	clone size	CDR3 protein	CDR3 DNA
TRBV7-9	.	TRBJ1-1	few	CASSVMNTEAFF	TGTGCCAGCAGCGTCATGAACACTGAAGCTTTCTTT
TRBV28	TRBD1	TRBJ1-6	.	CASSFPLNRGYNSPLHF	TGTGCCAGCAGTTTCCCCCTCAACAGGGGATATAATTCACCCCTCCACTTT
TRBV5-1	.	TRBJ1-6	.	CASSPGGGEDSPLHF	TGCGCCAGCAGCCCGGGAGGGGGGGAAGATTCACCCCTCCACTTT
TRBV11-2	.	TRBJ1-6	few	CASSLGLGGSPLHF	TGTGCCAGCAGCTTAGGACTCGGGGGATCACCCCTCCACTTT
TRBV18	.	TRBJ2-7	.	CASSPPGANAYEQYF	TGTGCCAGCTCACCACCGGGGGCTAATGCCTACGAGCAGTACTTC
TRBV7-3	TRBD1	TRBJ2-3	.	CASSSVGQGPDTQYF	TGTGCCAGCAGCTCAGTGGGACAGGGCCCAGATACGCAGTATTTT
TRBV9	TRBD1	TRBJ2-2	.	CASSNLGQGITGELFF	TGTGCCAGCAGCAATTTAGGACAGGGGATCACCGGGGAGCTGTTTTTT
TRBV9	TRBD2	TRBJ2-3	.	CASSGFPGLAKDTQYF	TGTGCCAGCAGCGGATTCCCGGGACTAGCAAAGGATACGCAGTATTTT
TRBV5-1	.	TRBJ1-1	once	CASSFETRVGNTEAFF	TGCGCCAGCAGCTTCGAAACGAGGGTGGGCAACACTGAAGCTTTCTTT
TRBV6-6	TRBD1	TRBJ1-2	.	CASSWGQGDGYTF	TGTGCCAGCAGCTGGGGACAGGGTGATGGCTACACCTTC
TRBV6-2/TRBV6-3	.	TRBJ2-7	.	CASSYSETRTTYEQYF	TGTGCCAGCAGTTACTCCGAAACACGGACTACCTACGAGCAGTACTTC
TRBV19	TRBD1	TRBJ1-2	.	CASSPWDSRTANYGYTF	TGTGCCAGTAGTCCCTGGGACAGTCGGACAGCTAACTATGGCTACACCTTC
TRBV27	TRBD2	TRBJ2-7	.	CASSLILAGGPSYEQYF	TGTGCCAGCAGTTTAATACTAGCGGGAGGCCCTTCCTACGAGCAGTACTTC
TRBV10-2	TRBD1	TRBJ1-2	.	CASSERTGNYGYTF	TGCGCCAGCAGTGAGAGGACAGGGAACTATGGCTACACCTTC
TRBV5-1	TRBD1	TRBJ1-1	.	CASSLTGGLTRTEAFF	TGCGCCAGCAGCTTGACAGGGGGCTTGACGAGGACTGAAGCTTTCTTT
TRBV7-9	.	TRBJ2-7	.	CASSLYNGGIPYEQYF	TGTGCCAGCAGCTTATACAACGGCGGGATACCCTACGAGCAGTACTTC
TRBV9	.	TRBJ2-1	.	CASTPDGHSSYNEQFF	TGTGCCAGCACCCCGGACGGACATAGCTCCTACAATGAGCAGTTCTTC
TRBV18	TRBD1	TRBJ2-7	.	CASSPLGQGIGEQYF	TGTGCCAGCTCACCATTGGGACAGGGGATAGGCGAGCAGTACTTC
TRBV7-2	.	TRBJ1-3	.	CASSSGGPGGGGNTIYF	TGTGCCAGCAGCTCGGGGGGTCCGGGAGGAGGTGGAAACACCATATATTTT
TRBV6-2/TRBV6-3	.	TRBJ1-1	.	CASIPDPDRYEAFF	TGTGCCAGCATCCCCGACCCAGACAGGTATGAAGCTTTCTTT
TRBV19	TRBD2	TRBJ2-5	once	CASSITPSGRETQYF	TGTGCCAGTAGTATAACGCCCAGCGGGAGGGAGACCCAGTACTTC
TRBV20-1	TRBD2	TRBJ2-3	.	CSASGREGGTDTQYF	TGCAGTGCTAGTGGTCGGGAGGGCGGAACAGATACGCAGTATTTT
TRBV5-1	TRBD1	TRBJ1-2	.	CASSLGQVHYGYTF	TGCGCCAGCAGCCTGGGACAGGTACACTATGGCTACACCTTC
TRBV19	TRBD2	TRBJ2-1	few	CASSIDSSNGRIYNEQFF	TGTGCCAGTAGTATAGATTCCAGTAACGGGAGGATCTACAATGAGCAGTTCTTC
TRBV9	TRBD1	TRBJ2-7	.	CASSLGQGSNGGSYEQYF	TGTGCCAGCAGCCTGGGACAGGGCTCTAACGGGGGCTCCTACGAGCAGTACTTC
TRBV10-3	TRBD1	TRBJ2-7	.	CAISPGQGSYEQYF	TGTGCCATCAGTCCCGGACAGGGGTCCTACGAGCAGTACTTC
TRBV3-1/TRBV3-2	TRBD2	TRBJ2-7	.	CASSRRGTYEQYF	TGTGCCAGCAGCCGGCGGGGGACCTACGAGCAGTACTTC
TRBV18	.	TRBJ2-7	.	CASPGGPGINHEQYF	TGTGCCAGCCCAGGGGGGCCAGGGATAAATCACGAGCAGTACTTC
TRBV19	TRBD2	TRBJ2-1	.	CASSMTSGTEQFF	TGTGCCAGTAGTATGACTAGCGGGACTGAGCAGTTCTTC
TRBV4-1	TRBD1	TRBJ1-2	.	CASSQRQGHYGYTF	TGCGCCAGCAGCCAAAGACAGGGGCACTATGGCTACACCTTC
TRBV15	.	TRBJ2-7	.	CATSRDRLARGVNEQYF	TGTGCCACCAGCAGAGATCGTCTAGCTCGTGGAGTGAACGAGCAGTACTTC
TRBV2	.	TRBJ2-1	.	CASSESSVYNEQFF	TGTGCCAGCAGTGAGTCTAGCGTTTACAATGAGCAGTTCTTC
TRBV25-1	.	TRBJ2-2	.	CASSPQGPGELFF	TGTGCCAGCAGTCCACAGGGCCCCGGGGAGCTGTTTTTT
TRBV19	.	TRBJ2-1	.	CASRGSNNEQFF	TGTGCCAGTCGGGGTTCAAACAATGAGCAGTTCTTC
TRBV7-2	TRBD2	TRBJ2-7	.	CASSGGRAYEQYF	TGTGCCAGCAGCGGGGGGAGGGCCTACGAGCAGTACTTC
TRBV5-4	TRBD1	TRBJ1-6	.	CASSTTGGSYNSPLHF	TGTGCCAGCAGCACAACAGGGGGCTCCTATAATTCACCCCTCCACTTT
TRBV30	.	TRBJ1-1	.	CAWSPPFSWTEAFF	TGTGCCTGGAGTCCACCCTTCAGTTGGACTGAAGCTTTCTTT
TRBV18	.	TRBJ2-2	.	CASSPDQGRYTGELFF	TGTGCCAGCTCACCAGACCAGGGCCGGTACACCGGGGAGCTGTTTTTT
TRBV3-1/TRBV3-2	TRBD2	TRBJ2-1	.	CASWASGAHSNEQFF	TGTGCCAGCTGGGCTAGCGGGGCCCACAGCAATGAGCAGTTCTTC
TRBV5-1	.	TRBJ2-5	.	CASSLNSNSGLVQETQYF	TGCGCCAGCAGCTTGAACTCCAACAGCGGGCTTGTCCAAGAGACCCAGTACTTC
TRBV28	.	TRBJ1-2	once	CALRGGGYGYTF	TGTGCCCTTAGGGGGGGCGGCTATGGCTACACCTTC
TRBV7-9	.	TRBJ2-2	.	CASNLDGNTGELFF	TGTGCCAGCAACCTAGACGGAAACACCGGGGAGCTGTTTTTT
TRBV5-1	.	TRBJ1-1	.	CASSLGGSGDTEAFF	TGCGCCAGCAGCCTCGGGGGTAGCGGTGACACTGAAGCTTTCTTT
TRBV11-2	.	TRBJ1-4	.	CASSLAQLTNEKLFF	TGTGCCAGCAGCTTAGCACAGCTCACTAATGAAAAACTGTTTTTT
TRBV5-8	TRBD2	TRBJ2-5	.	CASSRGLAGGPNMETQYF	TGTGCCAGCAGCCGTGGACTAGCGGGAGGGCCGAATATGGAGACCCAGTACTTC
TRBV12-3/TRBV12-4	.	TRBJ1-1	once	CASRRRQLEAFF	TGTGCCAGCAGACGTAGACAGCTTGAAGCTTTCTTT